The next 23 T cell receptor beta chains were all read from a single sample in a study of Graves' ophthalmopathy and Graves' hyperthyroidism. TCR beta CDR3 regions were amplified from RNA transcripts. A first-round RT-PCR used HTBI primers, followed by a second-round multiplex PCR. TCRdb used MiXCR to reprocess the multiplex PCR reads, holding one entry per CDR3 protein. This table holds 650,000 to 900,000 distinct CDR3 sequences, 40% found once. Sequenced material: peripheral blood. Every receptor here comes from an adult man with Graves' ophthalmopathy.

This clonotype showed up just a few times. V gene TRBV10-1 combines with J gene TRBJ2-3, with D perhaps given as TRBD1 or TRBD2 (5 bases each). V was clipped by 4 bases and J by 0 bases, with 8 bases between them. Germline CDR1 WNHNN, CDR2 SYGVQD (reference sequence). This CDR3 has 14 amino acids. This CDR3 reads CASSGGGSTDTQYF. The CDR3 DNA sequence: TGCGCCAGCAGTGGGGGCGGGAGCACAGATACGCAGTATTTT.

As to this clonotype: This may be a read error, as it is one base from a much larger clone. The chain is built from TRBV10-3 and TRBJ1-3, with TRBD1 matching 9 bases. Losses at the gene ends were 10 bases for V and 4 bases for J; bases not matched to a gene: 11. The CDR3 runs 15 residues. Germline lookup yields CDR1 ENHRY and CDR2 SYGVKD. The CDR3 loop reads CATRPQGASGNTIYF. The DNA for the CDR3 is TGTGCCACCAGGCCACAGGGGGCGTCCGGAAACACCATATATTTT.

The CDR3 DNA is TGTGCCAGCTCACCACCGGTCAGGACAGGGGGCGGCTCTGAAGCTTTCTTT. It encodes CASSPPVRTGGGSEAFF. This chain joins TRBV25-1 and TRBJ1-1, with TRBD1 matching 11 bases. CDR1 and CDR2 (germline): MGHDK, SYGVNS. The CDR3 covers 17 residues. Trimming removed 8 bases from V and 6 bases from J; junction bases left unmatched: 17.

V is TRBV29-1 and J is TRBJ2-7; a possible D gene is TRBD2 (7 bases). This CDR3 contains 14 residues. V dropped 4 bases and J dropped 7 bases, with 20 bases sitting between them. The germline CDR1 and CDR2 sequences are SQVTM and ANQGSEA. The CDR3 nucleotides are TGCAGCGTTGGGGGGGGCGCAAGGGCCGGGGAGCAGTACTTC. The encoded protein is CSVGGGARAGEQYF.

The CDR3 spells CATSRGQGQSNQPQHF. Here the CDR3 DNA reads TGTGCCACCAGCAGGGGACAGGGACAAAGCAATCAGCCCCAGCATTTT. The chain carries TRBV15 and TRBJ1-5; 9 nucleotides align to TRBD1. Per the germline V gene, CDR1 is LNHNV and CDR2 is YYDKDF (reference sequence). The CDR3 loop spans 16 amino acids. J was trimmed by 1 base and V by 3 bases; bases with no gene match: 4.

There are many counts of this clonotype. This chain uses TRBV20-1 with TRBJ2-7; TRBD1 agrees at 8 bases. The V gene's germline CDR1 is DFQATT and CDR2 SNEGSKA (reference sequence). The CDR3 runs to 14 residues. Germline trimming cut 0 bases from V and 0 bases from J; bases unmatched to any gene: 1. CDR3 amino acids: CSARDGTGSYEQYF. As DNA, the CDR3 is TGCAGTGCTAGAGACGGGACAGGCTCCTACGAGCAGTACTTC.

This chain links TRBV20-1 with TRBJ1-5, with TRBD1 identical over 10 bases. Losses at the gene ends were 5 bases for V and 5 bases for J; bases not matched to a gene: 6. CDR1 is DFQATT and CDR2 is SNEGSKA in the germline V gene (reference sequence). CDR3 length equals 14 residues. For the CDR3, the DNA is TGCAGTGCTGTCGTTGGGACAGGGGATCAGCCCCAGCATTTT. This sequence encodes CSAVVGTGDQPQHF.

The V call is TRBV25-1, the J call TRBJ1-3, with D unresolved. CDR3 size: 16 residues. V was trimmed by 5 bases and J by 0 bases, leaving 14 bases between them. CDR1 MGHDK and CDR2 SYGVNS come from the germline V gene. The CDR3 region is CASSSLPGSSGNTIYF. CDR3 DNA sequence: TGTGCCAGCAGTTCTCTTCCCGGGAGCTCTGGAAACACCATATATTTT.

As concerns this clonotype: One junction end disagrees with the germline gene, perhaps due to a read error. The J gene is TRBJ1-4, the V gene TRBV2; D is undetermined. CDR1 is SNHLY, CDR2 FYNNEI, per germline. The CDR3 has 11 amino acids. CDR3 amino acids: CASTVGYRMLF. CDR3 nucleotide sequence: TGTGCCAGCACCGTAGGGTATCGCATGCTTTTT.

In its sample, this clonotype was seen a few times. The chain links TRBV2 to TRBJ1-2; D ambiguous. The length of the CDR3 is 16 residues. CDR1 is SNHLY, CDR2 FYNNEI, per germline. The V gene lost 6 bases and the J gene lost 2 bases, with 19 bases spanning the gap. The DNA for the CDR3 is TGTGCCAGCAGCCTCCTCCTCCCGGGGAGGAACTATGGCTACACCTTC. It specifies CASSLLLPGRNYGYTF.

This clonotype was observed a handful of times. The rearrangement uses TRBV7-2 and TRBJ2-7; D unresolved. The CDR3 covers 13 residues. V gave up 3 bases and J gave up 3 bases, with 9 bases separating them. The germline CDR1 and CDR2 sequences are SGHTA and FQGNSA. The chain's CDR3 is CASSLFNSYEQYF. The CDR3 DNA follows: TGTGCCAGCAGCTTGTTCAACAGCTACGAGCAGTACTTC.

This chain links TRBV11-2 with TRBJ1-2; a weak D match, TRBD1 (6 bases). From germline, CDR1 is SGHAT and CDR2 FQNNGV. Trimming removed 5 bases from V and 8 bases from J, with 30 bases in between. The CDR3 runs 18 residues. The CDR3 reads CASSILLRNRAGQGGYTF. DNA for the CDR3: TGTGCCAGCAGCATCCTCCTTAGGAACAGGGCTGGGCAGGGGGGCTACACCTTC.

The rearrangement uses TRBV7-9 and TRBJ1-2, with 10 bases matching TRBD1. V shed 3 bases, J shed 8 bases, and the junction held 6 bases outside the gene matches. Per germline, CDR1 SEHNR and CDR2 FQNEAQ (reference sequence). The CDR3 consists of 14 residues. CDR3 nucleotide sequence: TGTGCCAGCAGCTTGTCAGACAGGGGGCAAGGCTACACCTTC. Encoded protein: CASSLSDRGQGYTF.

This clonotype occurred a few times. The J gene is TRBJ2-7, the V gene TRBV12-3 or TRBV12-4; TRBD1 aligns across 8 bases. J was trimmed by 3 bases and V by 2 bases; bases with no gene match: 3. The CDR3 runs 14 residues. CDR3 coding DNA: TGTGCCAGCAGTTTACAGGGGGCTCTCTACGAGCAGTACTTC. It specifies CASSLQGALYEQYF.

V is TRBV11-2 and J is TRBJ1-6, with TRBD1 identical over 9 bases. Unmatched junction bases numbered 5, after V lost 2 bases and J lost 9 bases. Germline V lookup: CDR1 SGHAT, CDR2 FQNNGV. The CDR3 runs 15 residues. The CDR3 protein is CASSLPGTGSSPLHF. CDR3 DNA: TGTGCCAGCAGCTTACCCGGGACAGGGAGTTCACCCCTCCACTTT.

As DNA, the CDR3 is TGTGCCAGCAGCTTAGTTGTGGGGTTGGGTCTGATGAACACTGAAGCTTTCTTT. It yields the protein CASSLVVGLGLMNTEAFF. The gene calls are TRBV7-2 and TRBJ1-1; D not resolved. The V gene lost 1 base and the J gene lost 0 bases, with 18 bases spanning the gap. The CDR3 covers 18 residues. In germline, CDR1 is SGHTA, CDR2 FQGNSA. Together with reference TRBV7-2 and TRBJ1-1, the CDR3 gives the full variable domain: GAGVSQSPSNKVTEKGKDVELRCDPISGHTALYWYRQSLGQGLEFLIYFQGNSAPDKSGLPSDRFSAERTGGSVSTLTIQRTQQEDSAVYLCASSLVVGLGLMNTEAFFGQGTRLTVV.

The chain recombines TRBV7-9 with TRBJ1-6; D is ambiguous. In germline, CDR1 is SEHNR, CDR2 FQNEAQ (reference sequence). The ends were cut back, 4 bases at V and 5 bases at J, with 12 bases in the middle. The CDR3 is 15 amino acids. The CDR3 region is CASSSGGTNNSPLHF. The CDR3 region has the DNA TGTGCCAGCAGCTCGGGCGGTACTAATAATTCACCCCTCCACTTT.

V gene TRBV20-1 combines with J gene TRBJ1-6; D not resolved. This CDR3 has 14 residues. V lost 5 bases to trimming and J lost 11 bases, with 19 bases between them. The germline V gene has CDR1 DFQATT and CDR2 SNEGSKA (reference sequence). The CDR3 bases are TGCAGTGCTCCAAGGGCCTACGGCGGGGCACCCCTCCACTTT. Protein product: CSAPRAYGGAPLHF.

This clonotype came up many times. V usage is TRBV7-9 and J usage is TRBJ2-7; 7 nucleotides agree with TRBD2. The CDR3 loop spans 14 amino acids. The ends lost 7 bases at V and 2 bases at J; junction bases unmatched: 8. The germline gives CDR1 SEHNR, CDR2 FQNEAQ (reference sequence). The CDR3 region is CASTERGTTYEQYF. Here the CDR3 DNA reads TGTGCCAGCACCGAGCGCGGGACTACCTACGAGCAGTACTTC.

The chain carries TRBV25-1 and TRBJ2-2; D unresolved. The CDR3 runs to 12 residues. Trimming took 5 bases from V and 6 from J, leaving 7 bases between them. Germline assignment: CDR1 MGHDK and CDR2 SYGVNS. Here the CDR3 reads CASSRHPGELFF. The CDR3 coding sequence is TGTGCCAGCAGTAGGCATCCCGGGGAGCTGTTTTTT.

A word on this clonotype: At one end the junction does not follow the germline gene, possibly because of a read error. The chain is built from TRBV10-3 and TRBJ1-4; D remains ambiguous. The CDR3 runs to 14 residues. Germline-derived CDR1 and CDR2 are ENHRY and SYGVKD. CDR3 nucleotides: TGTGCCAGCAGTCAAGACGGTACTAATGTAAAACTGTTTTTT. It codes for CASSQDGTNVKLFF.

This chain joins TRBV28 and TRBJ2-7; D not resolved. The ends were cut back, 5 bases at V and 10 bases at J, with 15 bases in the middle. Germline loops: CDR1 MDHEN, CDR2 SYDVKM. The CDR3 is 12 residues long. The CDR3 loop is CASSRQRRVQYF. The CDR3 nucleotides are TGTGCCAGCAGTCGCCAGCGCCGTGTCCAGTACTTC.

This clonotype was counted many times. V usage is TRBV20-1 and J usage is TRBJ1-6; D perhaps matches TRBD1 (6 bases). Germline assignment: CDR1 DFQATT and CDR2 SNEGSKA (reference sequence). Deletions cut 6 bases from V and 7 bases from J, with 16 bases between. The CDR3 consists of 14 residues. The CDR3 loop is CSARPGHGNSPLHF. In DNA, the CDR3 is TGCAGTGCCCGACCGGGACACGGAAATTCACCCCTCCACTTT.